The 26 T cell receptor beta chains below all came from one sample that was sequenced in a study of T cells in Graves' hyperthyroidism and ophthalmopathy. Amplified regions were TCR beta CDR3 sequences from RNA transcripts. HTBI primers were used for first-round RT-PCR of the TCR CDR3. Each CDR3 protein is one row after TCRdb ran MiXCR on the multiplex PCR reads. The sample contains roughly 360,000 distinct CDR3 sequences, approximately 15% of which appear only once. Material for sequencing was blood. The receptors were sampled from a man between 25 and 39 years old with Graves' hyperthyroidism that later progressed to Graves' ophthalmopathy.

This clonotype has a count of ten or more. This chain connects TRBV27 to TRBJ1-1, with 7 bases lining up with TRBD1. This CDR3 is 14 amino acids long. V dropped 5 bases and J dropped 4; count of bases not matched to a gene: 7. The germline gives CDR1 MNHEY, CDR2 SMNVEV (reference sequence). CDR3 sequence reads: CASSRQGWSTEAFF. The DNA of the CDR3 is TGTGCCAGCAGTAGACAGGGTTGGAGCACTGAAGCTTTCTTT.

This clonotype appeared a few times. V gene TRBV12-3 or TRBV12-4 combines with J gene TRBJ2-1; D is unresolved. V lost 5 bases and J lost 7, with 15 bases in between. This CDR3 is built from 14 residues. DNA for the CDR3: TGTGCCAGCAGTATGCAATCCTCGCTTAATGAGCAGTTCTTC. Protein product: CASSMQSSLNEQFF.

This CDR3 reads CASSSRQGPAFF. The CDR3 region has the DNA TGTGCCAGCAGCTCCAGACAGGGCCCAGCTTTCTTT. The J gene is TRBJ1-1, the V gene TRBV11-3; 7 bases fit TRBD1. The ends lost 4 bases at V and 10 bases at J; junction bases unmatched: 6. CDR1 SGHNT and CDR2 YENEEA come from the germline V gene. CDR3 length equals 12 residues.

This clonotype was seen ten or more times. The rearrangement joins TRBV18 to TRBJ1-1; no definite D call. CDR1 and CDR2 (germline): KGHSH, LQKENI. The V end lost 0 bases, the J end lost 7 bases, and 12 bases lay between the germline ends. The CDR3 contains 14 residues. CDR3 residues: CASSPPSTRYEAFF. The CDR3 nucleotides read TGTGCCAGCTCACCACCTAGCACCCGATATGAAGCTTTCTTT.

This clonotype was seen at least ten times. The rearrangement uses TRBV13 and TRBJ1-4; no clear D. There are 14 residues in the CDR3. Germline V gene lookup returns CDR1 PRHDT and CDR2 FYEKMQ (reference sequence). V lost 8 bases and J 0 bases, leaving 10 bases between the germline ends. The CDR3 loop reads CASCKLATNEKLFF. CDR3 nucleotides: TGTGCCAGCTGCAAGCTTGCAACTAATGAAAAACTGTTTTTT.

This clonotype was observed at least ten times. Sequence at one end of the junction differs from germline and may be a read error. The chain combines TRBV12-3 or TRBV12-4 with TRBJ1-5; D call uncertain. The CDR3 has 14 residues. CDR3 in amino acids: CASSFLNTNQPQHF. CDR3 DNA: TGTGCCAGCAGTTTCCTAAATACTAATCAACCCCAGCATTTT.

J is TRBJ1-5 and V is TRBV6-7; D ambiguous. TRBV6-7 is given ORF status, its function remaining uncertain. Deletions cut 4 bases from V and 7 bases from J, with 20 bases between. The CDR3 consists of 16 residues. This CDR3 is CASSSISISGSQPQHF. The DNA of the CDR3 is TGTGCCAGCAGTTCCATTTCAATATCTGGGTCACAGCCCCAGCATTTT.

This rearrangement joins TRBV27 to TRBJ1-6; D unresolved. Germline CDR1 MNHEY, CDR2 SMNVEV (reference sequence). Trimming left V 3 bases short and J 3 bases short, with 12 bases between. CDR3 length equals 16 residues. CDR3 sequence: CASSFRGLHYNSPLHF. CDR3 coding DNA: TGTGCCAGCAGTTTTCGAGGGCTCCACTATAATTCACCCCTCCACTTT.

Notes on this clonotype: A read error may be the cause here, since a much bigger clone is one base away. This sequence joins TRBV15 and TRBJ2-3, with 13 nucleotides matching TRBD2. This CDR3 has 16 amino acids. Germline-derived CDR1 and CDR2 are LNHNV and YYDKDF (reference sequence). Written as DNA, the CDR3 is TGTGCCACCAGCAGAGATGGGACTAGCGGGGCAGATATGCAGTATTTT. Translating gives CATSRDGTSGADMQYF.

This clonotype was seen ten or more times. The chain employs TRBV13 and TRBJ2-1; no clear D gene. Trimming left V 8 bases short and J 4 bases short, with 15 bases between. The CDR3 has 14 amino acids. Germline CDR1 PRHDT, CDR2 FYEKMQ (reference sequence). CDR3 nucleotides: TGTGCCAGCCGCCTCCGGACCGATTACAATGAGCAGTTCTTC. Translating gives CASRLRTDYNEQFF. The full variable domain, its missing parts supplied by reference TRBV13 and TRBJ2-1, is AAGVIQSPRHLIKEKRETATLKCYPIPRHDTVYWYQQGPGQDPQFLISFYEKMQSDKGSIPDRFSAQQFSDYHSELNMSSLELGDSALYFCASRLRTDYNEQFFGPGTRLTVL.

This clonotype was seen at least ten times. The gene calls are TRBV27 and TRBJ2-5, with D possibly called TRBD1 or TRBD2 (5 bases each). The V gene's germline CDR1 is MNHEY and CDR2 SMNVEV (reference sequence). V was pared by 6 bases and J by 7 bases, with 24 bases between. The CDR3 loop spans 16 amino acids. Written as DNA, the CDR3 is TGTGCCAGCAGAGCGCCCCGGGACGACCTTTTCGGGACCCAGTACTTC. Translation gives CASRAPRDDLFGTQYF.

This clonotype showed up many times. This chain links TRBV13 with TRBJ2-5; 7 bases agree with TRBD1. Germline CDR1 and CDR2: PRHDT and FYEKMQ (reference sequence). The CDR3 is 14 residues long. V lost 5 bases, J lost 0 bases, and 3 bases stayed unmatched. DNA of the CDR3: TGTGCCAGCAGCGACCAGGGGGACCAAGAGACCCAGTACTTC. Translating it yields CASSDQGDQETQYF.

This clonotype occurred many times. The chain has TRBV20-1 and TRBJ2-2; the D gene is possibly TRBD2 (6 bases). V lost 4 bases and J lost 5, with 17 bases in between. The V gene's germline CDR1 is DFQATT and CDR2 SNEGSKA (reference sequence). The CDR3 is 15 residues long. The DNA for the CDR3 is TGCAGTGCTACCGGACTACAGTTTGGGACCGGGGAGCTGTTTTTT. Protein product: CSATGLQFGTGELFF.

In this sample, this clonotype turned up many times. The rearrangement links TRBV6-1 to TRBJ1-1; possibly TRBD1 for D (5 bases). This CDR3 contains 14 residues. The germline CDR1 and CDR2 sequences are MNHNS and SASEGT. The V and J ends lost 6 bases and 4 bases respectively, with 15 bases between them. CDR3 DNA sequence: TGTGCCAGCAGCGCCAAGACAGAGAGCACTGAAGCTTTCTTT. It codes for CASSAKTESTEAFF.

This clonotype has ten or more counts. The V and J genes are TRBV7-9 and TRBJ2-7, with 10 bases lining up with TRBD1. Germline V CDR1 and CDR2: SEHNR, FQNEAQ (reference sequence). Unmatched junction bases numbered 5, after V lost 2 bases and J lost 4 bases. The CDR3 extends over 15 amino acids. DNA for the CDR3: TGTGCCAGCAGCTTAAAGACAGGGGGCACTTACGAGCAGTACTTC. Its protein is CASSLKTGGTYEQYF.

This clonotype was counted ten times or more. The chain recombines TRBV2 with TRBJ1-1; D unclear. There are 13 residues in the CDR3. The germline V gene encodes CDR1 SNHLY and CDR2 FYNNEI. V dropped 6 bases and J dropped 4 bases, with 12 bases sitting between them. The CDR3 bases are TGTGCCAGCAGACGCGGACCCACCACTGAAGCTTTCTTT. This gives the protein CASRRGPTTEAFF.

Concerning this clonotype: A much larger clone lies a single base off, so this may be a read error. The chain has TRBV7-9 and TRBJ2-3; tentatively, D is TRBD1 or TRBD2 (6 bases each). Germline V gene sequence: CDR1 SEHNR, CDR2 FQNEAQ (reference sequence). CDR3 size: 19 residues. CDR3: CASSLDPLGAGGPTDAQYF. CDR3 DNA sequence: TGTGCCAGCAGCTTAGACCCCCTTGGGGCCGGGGGCCCCACAGATGCGCAGTATTTT.

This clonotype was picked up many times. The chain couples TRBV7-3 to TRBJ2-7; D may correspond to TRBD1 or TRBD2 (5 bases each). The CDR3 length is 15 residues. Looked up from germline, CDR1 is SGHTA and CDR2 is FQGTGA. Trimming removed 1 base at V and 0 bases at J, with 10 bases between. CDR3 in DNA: TGTGCCAGCAGCTTAATAGCAGGGAGCTCCTACGAGCAGTACTTC. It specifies CASSLIAGSSYEQYF.

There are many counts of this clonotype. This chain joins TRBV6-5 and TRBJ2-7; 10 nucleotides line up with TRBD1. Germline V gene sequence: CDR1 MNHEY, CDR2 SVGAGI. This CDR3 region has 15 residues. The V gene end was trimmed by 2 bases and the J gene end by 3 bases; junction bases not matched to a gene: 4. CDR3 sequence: CASSYATGGHYEQYF. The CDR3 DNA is TGTGCCAGCAGTTACGCGACAGGGGGCCACTACGAGCAGTACTTC.

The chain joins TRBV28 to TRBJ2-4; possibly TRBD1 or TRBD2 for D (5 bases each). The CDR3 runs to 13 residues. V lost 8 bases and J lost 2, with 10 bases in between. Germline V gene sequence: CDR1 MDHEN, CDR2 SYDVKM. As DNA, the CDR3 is TGTGCCAGCGGGGGATGGACCAAAAACATTCAGTACTTC. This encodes CASGGWTKNIQYF.

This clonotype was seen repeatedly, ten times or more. The CDR3 coding sequence is TGTGCCAGCAGTTCTGTAGCGGGACAGGGGTCCCACGAGCAGTACTTC. It is translated as CASSSVAGQGSHEQYF. The V call is TRBV28, the J call TRBJ2-7, with 10 bases identical to TRBD1. Germline CDR1 reads MDHEN; CDR2 reads SYDVKM. The length of the CDR3 is 16 residues. After removal of 4 bases from V and 5 bases from J, the junction contained 11 bases not matched to a gene. Full variable domain (remainder filled in from reference TRBV28 and TRBJ2-7): DVKVTQSSRYLVKRTGEKVFLECVQDMDHENMFWYRQDPGLGLRLIYFSYDVKMKEKGDIPEGYSVSREKKERFSLILESASTNQTSMYLCASSSVAGQGSHEQYFGPGTRLTVT.

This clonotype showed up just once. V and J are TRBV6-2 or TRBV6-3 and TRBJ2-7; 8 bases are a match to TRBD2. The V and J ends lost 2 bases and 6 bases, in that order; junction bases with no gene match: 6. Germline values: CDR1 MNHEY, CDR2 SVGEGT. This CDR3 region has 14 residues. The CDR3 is CASSYSGAGGEQYF. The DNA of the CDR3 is TGTGCCAGCAGTTACAGTGGGGCGGGGGGCGAGCAGTACTTC.

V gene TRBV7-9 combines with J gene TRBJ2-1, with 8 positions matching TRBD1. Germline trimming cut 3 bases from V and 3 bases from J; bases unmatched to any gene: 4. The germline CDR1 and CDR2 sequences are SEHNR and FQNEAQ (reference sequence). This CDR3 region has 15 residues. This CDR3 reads CASSLDREFYNEQFF. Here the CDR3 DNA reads TGTGCCAGCAGCTTGGACAGGGAATTCTACAATGAGCAGTTCTTC.

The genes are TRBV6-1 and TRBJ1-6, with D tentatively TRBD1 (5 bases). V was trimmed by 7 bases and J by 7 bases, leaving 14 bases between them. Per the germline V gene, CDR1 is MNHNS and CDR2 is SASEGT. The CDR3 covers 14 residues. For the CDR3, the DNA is TGTGCCAGCAAGCAGGGTCCGAAAAATTCACCCCTCCACTTT. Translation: CASKQGPKNSPLHF.

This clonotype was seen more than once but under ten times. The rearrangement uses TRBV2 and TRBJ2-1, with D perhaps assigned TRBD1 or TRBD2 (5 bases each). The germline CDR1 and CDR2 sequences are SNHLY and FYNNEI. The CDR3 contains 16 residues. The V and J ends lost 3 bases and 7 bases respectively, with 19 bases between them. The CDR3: CASSDFGLGVWNEQFF. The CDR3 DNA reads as TGTGCCAGCAGTGATTTTGGTTTGGGGGTATGGAATGAGCAGTTCTTC.

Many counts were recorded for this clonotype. As DNA, the CDR3 is TGTGCCAGCTCACCATCTATGGGACGGAACGATTATGGCTACACCTTC. This encodes CASSPSMGRNDYGYTF. This rearrangement joins TRBV18 to TRBJ1-2, with a tentative D call TRBD1 (5 bases). The CDR3 totals 16 residues. In germline, CDR1 is KGHSH, CDR2 LQKENI. Trimming pared 2 bases from V and 5 bases from J, leaving 18 bases between.